This T cell receptor (beta chain) emerged from a study of blood T cells in healthy people across ages (dated by TCRdb to the mid-2010s). For the study in its entirety: In model experiments, roughly one uniquely barcoded TCR beta cDNA molecule per two T cells was captured by template switching. Using deep sequencing normalized with unique cDNA molecular identifiers, the study measured how TCR beta repertoire diversity changes with age. The donors were divided into four age groups: young (average approximately 16 years), middle-aged (approximately 39), aged (about 61) and long-lived (82). The study analyzed two additional independent replicas of 1 million unique cDNA reads from the same blood draw for two donors, one aged 18 to 29 and one aged 80 or older.

The 35 to 40 donors, aged about 6 to 100 years, were systemically healthy Caucasian individuals from Russia. Each donor gave around 9 milliliters of peripheral blood, collected into EDTA-treated Vacutainer tubes. Ficoll-Paque density-gradient centrifugation was used to isolate PBMCs, with at least 7 million per sample. Trizol reagent was used to extract total RNA from the PBMCs, yielding at least 6 micrograms per sample. For every donor, an aliquot of PBMCs went through flow cytometry to measure the percentages of naive CD45RAhigh/CD27high T cells. This clonotype was counted only a few times. Its target antigen remains unknown. Nothing much larger sits one base from this clone, and base qualities are not available. Libraries were constructed by 5' RACE. TCRdb shows the sequencer as Illumina HiSeq 2500. A second PCR of roughly 6 to 11 cycles was run with a J-beta primer mix and a sample-barcoded 5' primer. A unique molecular identifier was introduced onto each TCR beta cDNA molecule by a template-switch 5' adaptor carrying 12 random nucleotides. At least 2.5 million CDR3-containing paired-end reads were obtained from each sample. First-strand cDNA was synthesized from all RNA with the Mint cDNA synthesis kit, primed by a TRBC-specific oligonucleotide. Following uracil-DNA glycosylase treatment, a first 18-cycle PCR with universal primers M1SS and BC2_uni_R was performed on all cDNA. From the authors' description of their analysis: Each sample was normalized by randomly selecting 1 million high-quality reads, each carrying a distinct molecular identifier. Instead of being binned into consensus sequences, reads with shared molecular identifiers were discarded. MiTCR, run with a Q25 quality threshold and the strictest error-elimination algorithm, handled CDR3 identification, clonotype clustering and error correction. Lower-bound total TCR beta diversity was estimated with a nonparametric unseen species model using Euler transformation. TCRdb applied fastp at Q25 and MiXCR to the public reads, then kept only in-frame beta chains. Each entry is one CDR3 protein sequence, shown with its most common DNA and genes. The V and J calls here are based on TCRdb, not the publication. The sample records over 450,000 distinct CDR3 sequences, 20% to 30% of which are singletons. The ten largest make up 8.7% of the sample.

Including cysteine and phenylalanine, the CDR3 has 13 amino acids. Only CDR3 DNA remains: 39 bases, in frame from the first base. V is trimmed back by 4 bases and J by 6 bases, and the junction contains 1 base that no gene match accounts for. Study-level results and caveats: Because donor CMV infection status was unknown, age-related changes in expanded clonotypes were potentially confounded. A strong correlation was found between observed TCR beta diversity and the percentage of naive T cells measured by flow cytometry. Compared with the aged group, more naive CD4+ T cells, fewer expanded clones and increased TCR diversity were shown by the long-lived group, suggesting age selection. Because profiling used bulk unsorted PBMCs, naive and antigen-experienced compartments could not be compared conclusively. As age increased, observed TCR beta diversity per million T cells dropped in a roughly linear way, and a significant reduction was already evident by age around 41. Total diversity estimates from one million sequenced T cells were considered lower bounds and underestimates.

These data also featured in a second study, about T cells of mothers and their children. The second study, in turn, reports: The donors were nine systemically healthy Caucasian individuals, made up of three mothers and their six children. cDNA synthesis consumed the entire amount of extracted RNA, loaded at around 1.5 ug RNA in each 15 ul reaction. In the second PCR, the M1S primer introduced both the sample barcodes and 2-4 random nucleotides. Each mother yielded over 9.5 million TCR beta CDR3 reads and each child 3 million to 3.5 million reads. Thymic selection shapes the output of TCR recombination in a similar way in related and unrelated pairs, and inherited differences have a minor effect. Related mother-child pairs always showed normalized repertoire overlap that was slightly higher than in unrelated mother-child pairs, though the difference was never significant. Persistent microchimeric T cell clones were not detected, at a sensitivity of about 99 clones per million clonotypes. In the study, deep NGS was used to compare the TCR beta repertoires of mothers and children, and features distinguishing related mother-child pairs from unrelated individuals were sought. Mothers averaged approximately 40 +/- 4 years of age and children averaged approximately 11 +/- 4 years. After adapter ligation was performed with NEBNext reagents, the libraries were sequenced on an Illumina HiSeq 2000 with 100+100 nt paired-end reads. To prevent cross-contamination, the mother and child libraries were prepared a month apart and were sequenced in separate runs. For each donor, somewhere between about 450,000 and 2,100,000 distinct TCR beta clonotypes were identified. Naive TCR beta clonotypes were estimated from low-frequency clonotypes matched to each donor's FACS-determined naive share, without sorting.

The sequence links TRBV12-3 or TRBV12-4 to TRBJ2-1; 9 bases in the junction line up with TRBD2. This sequence originates from a boy between 10 and 17 years old in good health. Sample: blood. In nucleotide form, the sequence is TGTGCCAGCAGTTGGACTAGCGTCAATGAGCAGTTCTTC. The encoded protein is CASSWTSVNEQFF.